This entry lists 17 T cell receptor beta chains sequenced from one sample in a study of vaccination effects on CD4 cells after COVID-19. No antigen is known for these receptors. Data came from immunoSEQ multiplex PCR; TCRdb stores just in-frame clones and leaves some out. The table shows about 24,000 clones, with 69% occurring only once. In the ViraFEST assay, antigen-specific CD4+ clonotypes were identified by expansion after peptide-pool stimulation. CD4+ T cells were isolated after less than 12 days of culture. Subjects were given two BNT162b2 or mRNA-1273 vaccine doses. The sequencing used CD4+ T cells from PBMCs cultured with SARS-CoV-2 spike peptides, collected after COVID-19 vaccination. These receptors all come from a human donor who received a COVID-19 vaccine.

This chain joins TRBV7-2 and TRBJ2-5; D unclear. There are 15 residues in the CDR3. CDR1 and CDR2 from the germline V gene are SGHTA and FQGNSA. V gave up 0 bases and J gave up 5 bases, with 13 bases separating them. CDR3 loop: CASSLASVVGETQYF. For the CDR3, the DNA is TGTGCCAGCAGCTTAGCGTCGGTGGTGGGGGAGACCCAGTACTTC.

This clone was observed a few times. This chain uses TRBV14 with TRBJ2-6; D unresolved. The CDR3 totals 15 residues. The ends were cut back, 1 base at V and 2 bases at J, with 6 bases in the middle. Germline CDR1 and CDR2: SGHDN and FVKESK. The CDR3 DNA reads TGTGCCAGCAGCCAAGTATTGGCTGGGGCCAACGTCCTGACTTTC. It codes for CASSQVLAGANVLTF.

This clone appeared a single time. The chain has TRBV6-5 and TRBJ1-1; 7 positions match TRBD1. V was pared by 6 bases and J by 2 bases, with 6 bases of the junction left unmatched. Germline V CDR1 and CDR2: MNHEY, SVGAGI. The CDR3 length is 14 residues. In nucleotides, the CDR3 is TGTGCCAGCAGGCCGGGACAGATCAACACTGAAGCTTTCTTT. Residues: CASRPGQINTEAFF.

The J gene is TRBJ1-3, the V gene TRBV11-2; D remains ambiguous. The CDR3 is made up of 12 amino acids. Germline loops: CDR1 SGHAT, CDR2 FQNNGV. Between the trimmed V and J ends, which lost 4 bases and 4 bases, there was a span of 5 bases. The CDR3 here is CASSSPGNTIYF. The CDR3 DNA is TGTGCCAGCAGCTCACCAGGAAACACCATATATTTT. Complete variable domain (other parts from reference TRBV11-2 and TRBJ1-3): EAGVAQSPRYKIIEKRQSVAFWCNPISGHATLYWYQQILGQGPKLLIQFQNNGVVDDSQLPKDRFSAERLKGVDSTLKIQPAKLEDSAVYLCASSSPGNTIYFGEGSWLTVV.

This chain uses TRBV5-7 with TRBJ2-7; D ambiguous. TRBV5-7 is sorted into the ORF group, with uncertain function. CDR3 length equals 14 residues. Trimming cost V 9 bases and J 0 bases, with 16 bases left between them. The CDR3 DNA sequence: TGTGCCATCAATCGGAGCCGAAGCTCCTACGAGCAGTACTTC. Protein product: CAINRSRSSYEQYF.

The rearrangement uses TRBV24-1 and TRBJ1-2, with D perhaps TRBD1 (5 bases). This CDR3 has 12 amino acids. CDR1 is KGHDR and CDR2 is SFDVKD in the germline V gene. V was clipped by 4 bases and J by 4 bases, with 6 bases between them. CDR3 loop: CATSDRVYGYTF. The CDR3 bases are TGTGCCACCAGTGACAGGGTCTATGGCTACACCTTC.

This clone appeared a few times. CDR3 sequence reads: CASSLWGNVLTF. Written as DNA, the CDR3 is TGTGCCAGCAGCTTGTGGGGCAACGTCCTGACTTTC. The V gene is TRBV5-4, the J gene TRBJ2-6; D gene unclear. Deletions cut 1 base from V and 9 bases from J, with 5 bases between. The germline V gene encodes CDR1 SGHNT and CDR2 YYREEE (reference sequence). The CDR3 spans 12 residues.

J is TRBJ2-7 and V is TRBV9; 7 positions match TRBD1. V gave up 4 bases and J gave up 5 bases; unmatched junction bases: 6. CDR3 length equals 13 residues. Germline CDR1 and CDR2: SGDLS and YYNGEE. The CDR3 nucleotides read TGTGCCAGCAGCTCGCTGACAGGGAACGAGCAGTACTTC. It is translated as CASSSLTGNEQYF. Drawing the rest from reference TRBV9 and TRBJ2-7, the complete variable domain is DSGVTQTPKHLITATGQRVTLRCSPRSGDLSVYWYQQSLDQGLQFLIQYYNGEERAKGNILERFSAQQFPDLHSELNLSSLELGDSALYFCASSSLTGNEQYFGPGTRLTVT.

V usage is TRBV15 and J usage is TRBJ1-5, with D perhaps TRBD1 (5 bases). Germline CDR1 and CDR2: LNHNV and YYDKDF (reference sequence). The CDR3 sequence is 15 residues long. With 0 bases removed from V and 6 bases from J, the gap between germline ends came to 12 bases. Here the CDR3 reads CATSRDQGNGQPQHF. The CDR3 coding sequence is TGTGCCACCAGCAGAGATCAGGGTAATGGTCAGCCCCAGCATTTT.

This chain uses TRBV18 with TRBJ1-3; D is unclear. The V and J ends lost 2 bases and 6 bases respectively, with 8 bases between them. This CDR3 spans 13 amino acids. Germline-derived CDR1 and CDR2 are KGHSH and LQKENI. This CDR3 reads CASSPGGENTIYF. CDR3 bases: TGTGCCAGCTCACCAGGAGGCGAAAACACCATATATTTT.

Here the CDR3 DNA reads TGTGCCAGCAGTGTTGAGGCTCAGCCCCAGCATTTT. This sequence encodes CASSVEAQPQHF. J is TRBJ1-5 and V is TRBV2, with no clear D. The CDR3 covers 12 residues. Trimming stripped 4 bases from V and 6 bases from J, with 7 bases between. Per germline, CDR1 SNHLY and CDR2 FYNNEI.

The V and J genes are TRBV6-1 and TRBJ2-3, with D uncertain. This CDR3 is 12 amino acids long. Deletions cut 0 bases from V and 8 bases from J, with 6 bases between. The V gene's germline CDR1 is MNHNS and CDR2 SASEGT. The chain's CDR3 is CASSEATFTQYF. The CDR3 bases are TGTGCCAGCAGTGAAGCGACCTTTACGCAGTATTTT.

There are a few counts of this clone. Other DNA sequences in the sample encode the same CDR3. The J gene is TRBJ2-2, the V gene TRBV6-1, with TRBD2 matching 12 bases. CDR1 MNHNS and CDR2 SASEGT come from the germline V gene. The CDR3 runs to 15 residues. The V and J ends lost 2 bases and 6 bases, in that order; junction bases with no gene match: 1. DNA for the CDR3: TGTGCCAGCAGTGAACTAGCGGGGGGGCCCGGGGAGCTGTTTTTT. Amino acids: CASSELAGGPGELFF.

V is TRBV11-2 and J is TRBJ2-2, with 10 positions matching TRBD2. V was clipped by 8 bases and J by 6 bases; unmatched bases: 18. Germline loops: CDR1 SGHAT, CDR2 FQNNGV. The CDR3 spans 18 residues. The CDR3 is CASGLLSGLAAPPGELFF. The CDR3 bases are TGTGCCAGCGGCCTTTTGTCCGGACTAGCGGCCCCGCCCGGGGAGCTGTTTTTT.

This clone has more than one count but fewer than ten. The genes are TRBV10-1 and TRBJ1-2; TRBD1 might be the D (6 bases). The CDR3 loop spans 13 amino acids. CDR1 WNHNN and CDR2 SYGVQD come from the germline V gene (reference sequence). Trimming shortened V by 6 bases and J by 4 bases, and 12 bases separated the two germline ends. In DNA, the CDR3 is TGCGCCAGCAGCAGGACAGCCCCCTATGGCTACACCTTC. Residues: CASSRTAPYGYTF.

The chain combines TRBV7-9 with TRBJ1-1; a possible D gene is TRBD1 (5 bases). Germline loops: CDR1 SEHNR, CDR2 FQNEAQ (reference sequence). This CDR3 contains 13 residues. Trimming left V 2 bases short and J 7 bases short, with 11 bases between. CDR3 protein: CASSLRGLVEAFF. For the CDR3, the DNA is TGTGCCAGCAGCTTACGGGGCCTAGTTGAAGCTTTCTTT. The full variable domain, with the rest looked up from reference TRBV7-9 and TRBJ1-1, is DTGVSQNPRHKITKRGQNVTFRCDPISEHNRLYWYRQTLGQGPEFLTYFQNEAQLEKSRLLSDRFSAERPKGSFSTLEIQRTEQGDSAMYLCASSLRGLVEAFFGQGTRLTVV.

This sequence joins TRBV7-6 and TRBJ2-7; TRBD2 matches 8 bases. The ends lost 5 bases at V and 1 base at J; junction bases unmatched: 13. The CDR3 has 17 residues. The germline V gene has CDR1 SGHVS and CDR2 FNYEAQ. The CDR3 reads CASSHRTSLQPSYEQYF. CDR3 in DNA: TGTGCCAGCAGCCATCGGACTAGCTTACAACCATCCTACGAGCAGTACTTC.